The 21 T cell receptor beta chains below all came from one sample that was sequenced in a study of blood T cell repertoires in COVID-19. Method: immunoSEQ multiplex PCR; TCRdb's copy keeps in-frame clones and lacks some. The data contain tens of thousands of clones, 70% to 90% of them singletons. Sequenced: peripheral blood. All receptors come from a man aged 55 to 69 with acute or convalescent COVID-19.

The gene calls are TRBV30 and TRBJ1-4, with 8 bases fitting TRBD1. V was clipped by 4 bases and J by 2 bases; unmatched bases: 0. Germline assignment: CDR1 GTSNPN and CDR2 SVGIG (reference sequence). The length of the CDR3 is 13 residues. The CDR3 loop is CAWTGGTNEKLFF. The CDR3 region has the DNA TGTGCCTGGACAGGGGGCACTAATGAAAAACTGTTTTTT.

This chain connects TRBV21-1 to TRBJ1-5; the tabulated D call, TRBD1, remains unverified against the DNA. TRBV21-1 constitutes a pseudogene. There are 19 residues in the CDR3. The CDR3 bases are TGTGCCAGCAGCAAGGACAGGGGGTGGTTTCAGCGGAGCAATCAGCCCCAGCATTTT. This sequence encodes CASSKDRGWFQRSNQPQHF.

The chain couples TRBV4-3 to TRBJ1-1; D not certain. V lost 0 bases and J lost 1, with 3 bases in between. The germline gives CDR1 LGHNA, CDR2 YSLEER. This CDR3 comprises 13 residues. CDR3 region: CASSQDRNTEAFF. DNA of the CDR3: TGCGCCAGCAGCCAAGATCGGAACACTGAAGCTTTCTTT.

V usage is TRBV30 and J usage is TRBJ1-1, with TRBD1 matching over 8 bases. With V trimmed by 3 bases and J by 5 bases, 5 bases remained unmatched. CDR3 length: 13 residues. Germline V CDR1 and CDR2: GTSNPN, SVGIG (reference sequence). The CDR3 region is CAWSRDRLTEAFF. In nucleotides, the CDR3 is TGTGCCTGGAGCCGGGACAGGTTGACTGAAGCTTTCTTT.

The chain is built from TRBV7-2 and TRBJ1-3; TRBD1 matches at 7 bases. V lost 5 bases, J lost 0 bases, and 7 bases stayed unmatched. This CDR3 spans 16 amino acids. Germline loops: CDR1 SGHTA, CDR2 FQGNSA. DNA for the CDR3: TGTGCCAGCAGCATAAGACAGGGACTCTCTGGAAACACCATATATTTT. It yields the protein CASSIRQGLSGNTIYF. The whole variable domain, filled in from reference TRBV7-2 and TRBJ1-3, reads GAGVSQSPSNKVTEKGKDVELRCDPISGHTALYWYRQSLGQGLEFLIYFQGNSAPDKSGLPSDRFSAERTGGSVSTLTIQRTQQEDSAVYLCASSIRQGLSGNTIYFGEGSWLTVV.

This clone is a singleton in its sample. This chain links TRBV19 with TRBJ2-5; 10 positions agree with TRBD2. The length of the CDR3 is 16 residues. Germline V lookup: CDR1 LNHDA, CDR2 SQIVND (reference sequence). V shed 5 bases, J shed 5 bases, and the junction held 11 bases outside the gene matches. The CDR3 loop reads CASSVRLAGVSETQYF. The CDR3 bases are TGTGCCAGTAGTGTGCGGCTAGCGGGAGTCTCGGAGACCCAGTACTTC.

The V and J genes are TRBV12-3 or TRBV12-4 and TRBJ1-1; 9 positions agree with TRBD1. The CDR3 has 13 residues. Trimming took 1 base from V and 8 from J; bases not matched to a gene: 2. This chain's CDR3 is CASSLGTGEEAFF. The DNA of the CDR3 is TGTGCCAGCAGTTTAGGGACAGGGGAAGAAGCTTTCTTT.

CDR3 residues: CASSEAGVLYEQYF. The CDR3 nucleotides read TGTGCCAGCAGCGAGGCCGGAGTCCTCTACGAGCAGTACTTC. This chain connects TRBV5-4 to TRBJ2-7; no clear D gene. Trimming took off 4 bases at V and 3 bases at J, with 14 bases between the two ends. From germline, CDR1 is SGHNT and CDR2 YYREEE (reference sequence). The CDR3 consists of 14 residues. The complete variable domain, with remaining parts taken from reference TRBV5-4 and TRBJ2-7, reads ETGVTQSPTHLIKTRGQQVTLRCSSQSGHNTVSWYQQALGQGPQFIFQYYREEENGRGNFPPRFSGLQFPNYSSELNVNALELDDSALYLCASSEAGVLYEQYFGPGTRLTVT.

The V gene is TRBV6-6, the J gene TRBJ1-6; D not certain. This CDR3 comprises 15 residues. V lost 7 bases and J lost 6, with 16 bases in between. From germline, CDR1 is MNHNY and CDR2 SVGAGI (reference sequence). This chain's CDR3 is CASIKSGNLNSPLHF. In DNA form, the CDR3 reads TGTGCCAGCATTAAATCGGGAAATCTTAATTCACCCCTCCACTTT.

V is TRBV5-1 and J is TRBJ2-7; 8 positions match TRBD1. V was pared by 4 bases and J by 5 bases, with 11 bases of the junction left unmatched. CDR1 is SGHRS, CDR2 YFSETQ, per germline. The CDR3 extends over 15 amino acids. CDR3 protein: CASSGGQGAGHEQYF. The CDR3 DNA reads TGCGCCAGCAGCGGCGGACAGGGTGCTGGTCACGAGCAGTACTTC.

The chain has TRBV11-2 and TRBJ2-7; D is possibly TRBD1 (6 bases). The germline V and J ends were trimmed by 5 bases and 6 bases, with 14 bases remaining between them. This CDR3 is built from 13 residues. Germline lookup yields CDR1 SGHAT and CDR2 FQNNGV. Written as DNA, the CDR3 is TGTGCCAGCAGCCTCGAAACAGGGACCGAGCAGTACTTC. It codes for CASSLETGTEQYF.

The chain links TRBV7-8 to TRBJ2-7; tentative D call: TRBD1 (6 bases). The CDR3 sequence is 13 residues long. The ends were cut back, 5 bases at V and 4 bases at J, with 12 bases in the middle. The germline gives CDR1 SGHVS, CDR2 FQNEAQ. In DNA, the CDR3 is TGTGCCAGCAGCCCGCACAGGGTGTACGAGCAGTACTTC. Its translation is CASSPHRVYEQYF.

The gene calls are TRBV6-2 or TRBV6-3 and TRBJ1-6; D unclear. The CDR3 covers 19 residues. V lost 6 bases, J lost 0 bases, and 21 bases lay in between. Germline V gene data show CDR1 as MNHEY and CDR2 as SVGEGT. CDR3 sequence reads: CASSPERGRHSSYNSPLHF. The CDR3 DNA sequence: TGTGCCAGCAGCCCCGAGAGAGGGAGACATAGCTCCTATAATTCACCCCTCCACTTT.

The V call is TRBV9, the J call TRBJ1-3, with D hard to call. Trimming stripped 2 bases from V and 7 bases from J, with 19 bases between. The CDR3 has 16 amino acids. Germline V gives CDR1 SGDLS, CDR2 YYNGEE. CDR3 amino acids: CASSVGLESYSNTIYF. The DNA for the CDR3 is TGTGCCAGCAGCGTTGGTTTGGAGAGCTATAGTAACACCATATATTTT.

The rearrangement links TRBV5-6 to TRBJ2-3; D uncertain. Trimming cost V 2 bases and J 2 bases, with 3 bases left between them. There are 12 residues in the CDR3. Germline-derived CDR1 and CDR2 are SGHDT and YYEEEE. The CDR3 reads CASSFLTDTQYF. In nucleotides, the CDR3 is TGTGCCAGCAGCTTTCTCACAGATACGCAGTATTTT.

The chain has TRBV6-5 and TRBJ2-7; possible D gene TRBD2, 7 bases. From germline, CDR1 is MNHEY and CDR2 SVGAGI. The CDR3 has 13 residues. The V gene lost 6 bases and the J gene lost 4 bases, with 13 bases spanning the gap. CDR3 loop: CASRGGAPYEQYF. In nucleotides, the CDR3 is TGTGCCAGCAGGGGGGGGGCCCCTTACGAGCAGTACTTC.

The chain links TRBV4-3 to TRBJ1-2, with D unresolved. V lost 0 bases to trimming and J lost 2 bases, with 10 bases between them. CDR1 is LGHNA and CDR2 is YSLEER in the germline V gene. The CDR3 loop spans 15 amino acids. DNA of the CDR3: TGCGCCAGCAGCCAAGAAAGGTACAGAAACTATGGCTACACCTTC. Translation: CASSQERYRNYGYTF.

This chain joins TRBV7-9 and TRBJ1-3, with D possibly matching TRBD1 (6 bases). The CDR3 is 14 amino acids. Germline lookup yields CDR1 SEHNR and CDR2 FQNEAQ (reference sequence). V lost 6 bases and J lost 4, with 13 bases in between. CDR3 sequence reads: CASSPGVLGNTIYF. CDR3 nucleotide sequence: TGTGCCAGCAGTCCAGGGGTTTTAGGAAACACCATATATTTT.

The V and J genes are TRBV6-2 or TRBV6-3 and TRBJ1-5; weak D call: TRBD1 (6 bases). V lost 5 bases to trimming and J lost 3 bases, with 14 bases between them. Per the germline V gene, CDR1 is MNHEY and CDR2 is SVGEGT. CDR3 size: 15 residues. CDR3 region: CASSTGHNYNQPQHF. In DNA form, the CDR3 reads TGTGCCAGCAGTACGGGACACAATTACAATCAGCCCCAGCATTTT.

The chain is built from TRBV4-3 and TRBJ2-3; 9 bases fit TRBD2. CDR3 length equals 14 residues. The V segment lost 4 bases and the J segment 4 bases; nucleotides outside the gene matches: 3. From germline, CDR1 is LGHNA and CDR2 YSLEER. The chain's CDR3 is CASSPRLAADTQYF. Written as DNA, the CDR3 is TGCGCCAGCAGCCCTAGACTAGCGGCAGATACGCAGTATTTT.

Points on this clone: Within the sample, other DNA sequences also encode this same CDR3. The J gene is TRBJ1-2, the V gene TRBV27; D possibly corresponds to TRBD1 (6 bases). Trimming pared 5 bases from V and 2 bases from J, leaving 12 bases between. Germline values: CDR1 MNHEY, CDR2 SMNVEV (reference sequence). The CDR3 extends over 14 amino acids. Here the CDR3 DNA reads TGTGCCAGCAGTCCTCGACAGGCCAACTATGGCTACACCTTC. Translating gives CASSPRQANYGYTF.